This record concerns one TCR beta chain sequence. Profiled with immunoSEQ multiplex PCR; TCRdb holds only in-frame clones, not every one. The table includes about 80,000 clones, about 91% detected once. The sample belongs to a study of T cell changes during pregnancy in multiple sclerosis. This specimen was peripheral blood, taken before pregnancy. This TCR was sampled from a female donor with multiple sclerosis, enrolled in a pregnancy study.

This CDR3 is CASSYSLTGGEGYTF. CDR3 DNA: TGTGCCAGCAGTTACTCCCTGACAGGGGGCGAAGGCTACACCTTC. The chain carries TRBV6-6 and TRBJ1-2; 10 positions match TRBD1. CDR1 MNHNY and CDR2 SVGAGI come from the germline V gene (reference sequence). The CDR3 loop spans 15 amino acids. The V and J ends lost 0 bases and 8 bases, in that order; junction bases with no gene match: 6.